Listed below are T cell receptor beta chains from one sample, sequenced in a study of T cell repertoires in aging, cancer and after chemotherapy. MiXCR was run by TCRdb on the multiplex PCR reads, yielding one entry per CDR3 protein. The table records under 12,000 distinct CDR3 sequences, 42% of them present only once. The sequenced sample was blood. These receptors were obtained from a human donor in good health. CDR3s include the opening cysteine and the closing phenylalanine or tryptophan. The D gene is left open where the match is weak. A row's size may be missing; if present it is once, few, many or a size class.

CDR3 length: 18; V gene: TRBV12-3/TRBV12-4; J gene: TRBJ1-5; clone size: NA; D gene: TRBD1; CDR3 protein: CASRQDRAAGYSNQPQHF; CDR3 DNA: TGTGCCAGCAGGCAGGACAGGGCCGCGGGATATAGCAATCAGCCCCAGCATTTT
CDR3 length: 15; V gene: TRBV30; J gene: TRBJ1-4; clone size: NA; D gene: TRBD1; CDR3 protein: CASSLGDRWDEKLFF; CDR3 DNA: TGTGCCAGCAGCCTAGGGGACAGGTGGGATGAAAAACTGTTTTTT
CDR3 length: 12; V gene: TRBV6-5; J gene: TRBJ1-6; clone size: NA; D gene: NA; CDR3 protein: CASSLGNSPLHF; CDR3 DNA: TGTGCCAGCAGTTTGGGCAATTCACCCCTCCACTTT
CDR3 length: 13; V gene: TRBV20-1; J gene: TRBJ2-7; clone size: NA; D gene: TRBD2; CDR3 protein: CSAVAGGENEQYF; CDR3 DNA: TGCAGTGCTGTAGCGGGAGGGGAAAACGAGCAGTACTTC
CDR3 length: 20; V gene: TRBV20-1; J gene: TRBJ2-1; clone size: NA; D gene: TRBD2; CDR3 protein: CSARVGLAGATGHSYNEQFF; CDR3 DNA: TGCAGTGCTAGAGTAGGGCTAGCGGGAGCTACGGGTCACTCCTACAATGAGCAGTTCTTC
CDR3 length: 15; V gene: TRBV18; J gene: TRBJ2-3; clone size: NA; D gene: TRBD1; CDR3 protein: CASSPNRGVSDTQYF; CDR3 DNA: TGTGCCAGCTCACCCAACAGGGGGGTATCAGATACGCAGTATTTT
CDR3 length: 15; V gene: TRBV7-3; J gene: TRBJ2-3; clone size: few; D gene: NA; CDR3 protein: CASSSAPALADTQYF; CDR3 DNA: TGTGCCAGCAGCTCCGCCCCTGCCCTCGCAGATACGCAGTATTTT
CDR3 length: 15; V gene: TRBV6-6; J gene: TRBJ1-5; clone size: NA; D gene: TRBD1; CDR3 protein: CATKTGGAGNQPQHF; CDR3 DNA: TGTGCCACCAAAACAGGGGGCGCGGGGAATCAGCCCCAGCATTTT
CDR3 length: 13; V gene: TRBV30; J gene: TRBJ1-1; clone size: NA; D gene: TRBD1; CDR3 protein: CAWTQRGPAEAFF; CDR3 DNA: TGTGCCTGGACCCAGAGGGGGCCCGCTGAAGCTTTCTTT
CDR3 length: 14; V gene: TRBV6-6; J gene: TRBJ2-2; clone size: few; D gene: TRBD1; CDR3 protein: CASRGQGTSGELFF; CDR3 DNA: TGTGCCAGCAGGGGACAGGGAACGTCCGGGGAGCTGTTTTTT
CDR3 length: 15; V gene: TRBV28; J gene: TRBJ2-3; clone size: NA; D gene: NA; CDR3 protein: CASSLSQGPTDTQYF; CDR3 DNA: TGTGCCAGCAGTTTGTCCCAGGGCCCCACAGATACGCAGTATTTT
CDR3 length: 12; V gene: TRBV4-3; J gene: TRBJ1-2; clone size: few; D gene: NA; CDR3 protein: CASSPDLEGYTF; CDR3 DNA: TGTGCCAGCAGCCCTGACTTAGAGGGCTACACCTTC
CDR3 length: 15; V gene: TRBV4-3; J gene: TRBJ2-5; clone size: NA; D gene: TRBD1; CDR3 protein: CASSLGTGSQETQYF; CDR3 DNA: TGCGCCAGCAGCCTCGGGACAGGGTCCCAAGAGACCCAGTACTTC
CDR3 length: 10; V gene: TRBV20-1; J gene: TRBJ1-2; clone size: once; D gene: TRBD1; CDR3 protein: CSATGQGRTF; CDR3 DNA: TGCAGTGCTACAGGACAGGGACGTACCTTC
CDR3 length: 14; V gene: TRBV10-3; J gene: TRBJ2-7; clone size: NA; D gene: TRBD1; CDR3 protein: CAISERQGADEQYF; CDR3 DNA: TGTGCCATCAGTGAAAGACAGGGGGCCGACGAGCAGTACTTC
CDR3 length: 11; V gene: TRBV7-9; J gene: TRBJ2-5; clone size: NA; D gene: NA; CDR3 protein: CAIISPETQYF; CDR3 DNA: TGTGCCATCATTAGCCCTGAGACCCAGTACTTC
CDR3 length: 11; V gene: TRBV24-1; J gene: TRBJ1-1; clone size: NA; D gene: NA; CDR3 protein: CATPTNTEAFF; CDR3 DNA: TGTGCCACCCCGACCAACACTGAAGCTTTCTTT
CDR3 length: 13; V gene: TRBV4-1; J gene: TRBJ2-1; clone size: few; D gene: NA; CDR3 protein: CASSHTRTHEQFF; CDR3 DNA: TGCGCCAGCAGCCACACTAGGACCCATGAGCAGTTCTTC
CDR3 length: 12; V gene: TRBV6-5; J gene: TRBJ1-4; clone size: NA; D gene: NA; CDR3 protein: CASSYLGGGLFF; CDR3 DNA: TGTGCCAGCAGTTACCTTGGGGGGGGACTGTTTTTT
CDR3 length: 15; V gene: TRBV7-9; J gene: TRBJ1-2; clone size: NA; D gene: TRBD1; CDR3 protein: CASSPGRDRAYGYTF; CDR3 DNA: TGTGCCAGCAGCCCGGGTCGGGACAGGGCCTATGGCTACACCTTC
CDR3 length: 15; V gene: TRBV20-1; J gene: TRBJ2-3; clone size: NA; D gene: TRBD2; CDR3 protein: CSALQRGGRPDTQYF; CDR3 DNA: TGCAGTGCTCTTCAGCGGGGGGGCCGTCCAGATACGCAGTATTTT
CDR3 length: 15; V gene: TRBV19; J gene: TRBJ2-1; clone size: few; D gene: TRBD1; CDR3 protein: CASSTSGQAGNEQFF; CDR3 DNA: TGTGCCAGTAGTACCAGTGGACAGGCCGGCAATGAGCAGTTCTTC
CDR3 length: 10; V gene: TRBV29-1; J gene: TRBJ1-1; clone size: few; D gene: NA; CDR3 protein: CSVTGVEAFF; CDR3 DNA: TGCAGCGTTACAGGTGTTGAAGCTTTCTTT
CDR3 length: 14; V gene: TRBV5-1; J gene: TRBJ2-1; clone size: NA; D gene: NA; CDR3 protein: CASSLTGTYNEQFF; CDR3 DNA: TGCGCCAGCAGCTTGACTGGGACCTACAATGAGCAGTTCTTC
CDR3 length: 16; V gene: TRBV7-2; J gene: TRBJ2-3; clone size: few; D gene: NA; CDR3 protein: CASSTRRVGGTDTQYF; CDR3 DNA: TGTGCCAGCAGCACCCGGAGGGTAGGTGGGACAGATACGCAGTATTTT
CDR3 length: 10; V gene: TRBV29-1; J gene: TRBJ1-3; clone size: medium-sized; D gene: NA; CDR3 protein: CSALGNTIYF; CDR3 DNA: TGCAGCGCATTGGGAAACACCATATATTTT
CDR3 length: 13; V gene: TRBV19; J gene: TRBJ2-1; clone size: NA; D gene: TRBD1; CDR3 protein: CASSKDRGDPEVF; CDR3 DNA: TGTGCCAGTAGTAAAGACAGGGGGGACCCTGAAGTCTTC
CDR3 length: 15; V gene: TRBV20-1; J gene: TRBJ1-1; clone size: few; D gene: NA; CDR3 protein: CSAPPEIPLNTEAFF; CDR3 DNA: TGCAGTGCCCCGCCTGAGATCCCCCTGAACACTGAAGCTTTCTTT
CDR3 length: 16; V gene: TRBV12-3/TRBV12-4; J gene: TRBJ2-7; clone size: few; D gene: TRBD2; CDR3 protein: CASSLGTSARSYEQYF; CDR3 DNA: TGTGCCAGCAGCCTTGGAACTAGCGCGAGGTCCTACGAGCAGTACTTC
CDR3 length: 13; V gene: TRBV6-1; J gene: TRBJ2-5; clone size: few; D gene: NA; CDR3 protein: CASTPEGAGTQYF; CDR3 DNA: TGTGCCAGCACCCCGGAGGGGGCAGGGACCCAGTACTTC
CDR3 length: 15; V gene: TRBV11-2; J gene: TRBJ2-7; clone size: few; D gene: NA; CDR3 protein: CASSFGTVGTYEQYF; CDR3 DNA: TGTGCCAGCAGCTTTGGGACGGTGGGGACCTACGAGCAGTACTTC
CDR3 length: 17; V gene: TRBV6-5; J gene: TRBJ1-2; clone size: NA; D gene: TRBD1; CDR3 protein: CASSPRDRVRLNYGYTF; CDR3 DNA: TGTGCCAGCAGTCCTCGGGACAGGGTCCGCCTGAACTATGGCTACACCTTC
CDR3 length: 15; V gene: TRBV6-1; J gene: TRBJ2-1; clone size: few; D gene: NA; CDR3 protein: CASSYSDPQRDEQFF; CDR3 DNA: TGTGCCAGCAGTTACTCGGATCCCCAGAGGGATGAGCAGTTCTTC
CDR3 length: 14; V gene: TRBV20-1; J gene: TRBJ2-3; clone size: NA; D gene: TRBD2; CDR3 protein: CSARRGSRTDTQYF; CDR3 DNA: TGCAGTGCTAGGCGGGGGTCCCGCACAGATACGCAGTATTTT
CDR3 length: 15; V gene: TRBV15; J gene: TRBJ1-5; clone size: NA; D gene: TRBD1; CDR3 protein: CATSGTGVGDQPQHF; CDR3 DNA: TGTGCCACCAGTGGGACAGGGGTCGGGGATCAGCCCCAGCATTTT
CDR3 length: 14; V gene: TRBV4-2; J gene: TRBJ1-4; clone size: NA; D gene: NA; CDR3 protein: CASSAGDVNEKLFF; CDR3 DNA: TGTGCCAGCTCAGCGGGGGATGTTAACGAAAAACTGTTTTTT
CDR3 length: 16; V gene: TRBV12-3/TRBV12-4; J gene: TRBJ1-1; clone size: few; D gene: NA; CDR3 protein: CASSFLRASGNTEAFF; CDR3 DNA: TGTGCCAGCAGTTTCCTTAGAGCCTCGGGGAACACTGAAGCTTTCTTT
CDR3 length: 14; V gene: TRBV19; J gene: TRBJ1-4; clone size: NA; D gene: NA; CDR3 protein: CASSKNQGSEKLFF; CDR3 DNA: TGTGCCAGTAGTAAGAACCAGGGGAGTGAAAAACTGTTTTTT
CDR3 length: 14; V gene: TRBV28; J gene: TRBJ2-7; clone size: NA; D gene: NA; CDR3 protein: CASSYGTSSYEQYF; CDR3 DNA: TGTGCCAGCAGTTACGGTACCTCCTCCTACGAGCAGTACTTC
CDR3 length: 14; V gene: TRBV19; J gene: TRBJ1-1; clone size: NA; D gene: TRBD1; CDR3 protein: CASNGKAGGTEAFF; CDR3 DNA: TGTGCCAGTAATGGCAAGGCAGGGGGAACTGAAGCTTTCTTT
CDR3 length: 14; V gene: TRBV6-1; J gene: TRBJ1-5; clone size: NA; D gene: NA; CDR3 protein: CASSEDPAPQPQHF; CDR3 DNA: TGTGCCAGCAGTGAAGACCCTGCCCCCCAGCCCCAGCATTTT
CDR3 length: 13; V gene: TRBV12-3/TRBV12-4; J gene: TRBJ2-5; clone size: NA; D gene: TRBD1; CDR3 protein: CASRRQGAETQYF; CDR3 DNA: TGTGCCAGCAGGAGACAGGGGGCAGAGACCCAGTACTTC
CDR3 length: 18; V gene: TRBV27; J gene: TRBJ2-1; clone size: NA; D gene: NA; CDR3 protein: CASSLRGDMGSSYNEQFF; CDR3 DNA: TGTGCCAGCAGTTTACGTGGGGATATGGGGTCCTCCTACAATGAGCAGTTCTTC
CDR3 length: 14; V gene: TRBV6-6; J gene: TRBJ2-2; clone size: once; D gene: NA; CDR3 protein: CASSNDRRTGELFF; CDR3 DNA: TGTGCCAGCAGTAATGACAGGAGGACCGGGGAGCTGTTTTTT
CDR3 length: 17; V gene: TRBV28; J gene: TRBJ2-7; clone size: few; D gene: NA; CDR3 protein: CASSLSRRGSQTYEQYF; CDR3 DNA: TGTGCCAGCAGTTTATCGAGGCGAGGGAGTCAGACCTACGAGCAGTACTTC
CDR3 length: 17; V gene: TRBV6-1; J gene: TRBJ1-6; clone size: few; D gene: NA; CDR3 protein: CASRGGDRQINYSPLHF; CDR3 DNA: TGTGCCAGCAGGGGGGGGGACCGGCAGATTAACTATTCACCCCTCCACTTT
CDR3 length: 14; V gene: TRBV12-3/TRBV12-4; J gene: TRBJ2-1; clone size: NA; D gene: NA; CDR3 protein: CASRSGPAWSEQFF; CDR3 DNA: TGTGCCAGCAGATCGGGACCCGCATGGAGTGAGCAGTTCTTC